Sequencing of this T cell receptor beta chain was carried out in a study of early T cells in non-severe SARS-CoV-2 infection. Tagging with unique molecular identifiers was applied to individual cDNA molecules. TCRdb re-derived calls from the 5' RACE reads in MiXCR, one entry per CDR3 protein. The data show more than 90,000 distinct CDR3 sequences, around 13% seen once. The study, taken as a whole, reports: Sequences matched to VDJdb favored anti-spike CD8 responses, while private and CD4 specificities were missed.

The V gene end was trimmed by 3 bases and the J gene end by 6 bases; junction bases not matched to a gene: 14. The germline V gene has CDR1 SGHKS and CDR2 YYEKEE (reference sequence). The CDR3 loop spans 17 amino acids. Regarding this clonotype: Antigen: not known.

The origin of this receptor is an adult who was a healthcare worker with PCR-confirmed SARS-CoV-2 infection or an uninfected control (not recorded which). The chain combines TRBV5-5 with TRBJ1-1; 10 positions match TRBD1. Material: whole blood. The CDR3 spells CASSWGPPGQGSSEAFF. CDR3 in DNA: TGTGCCAGCAGCTGGGGCCCCCCGGGACAGGGGTCCTCTGAAGCTTTCTTT.